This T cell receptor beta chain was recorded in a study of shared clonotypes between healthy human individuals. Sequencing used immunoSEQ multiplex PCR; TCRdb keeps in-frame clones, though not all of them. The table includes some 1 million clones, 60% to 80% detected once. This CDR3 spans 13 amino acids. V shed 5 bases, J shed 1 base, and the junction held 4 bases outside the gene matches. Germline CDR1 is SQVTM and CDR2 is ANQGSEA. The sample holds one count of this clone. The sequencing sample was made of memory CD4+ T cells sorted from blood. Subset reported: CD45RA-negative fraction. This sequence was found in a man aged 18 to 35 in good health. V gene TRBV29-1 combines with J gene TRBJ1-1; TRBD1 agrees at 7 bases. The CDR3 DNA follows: TGCAGCGTTCTCAGGACAGGGAACACTGAAGCTTTCTTT. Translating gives CSVLRTGNTEAFF. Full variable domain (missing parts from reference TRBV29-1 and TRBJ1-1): SAVISQKPSRDICQRGTSLTIQCQVDSQVTMMFWYRQQPGQSLTLIATANQGSEATYESGFVIDKFPISRPNLTFSTLTVSNMSPEDSSIYLCSVLRTGNTEAFFGQGTRLTVV.